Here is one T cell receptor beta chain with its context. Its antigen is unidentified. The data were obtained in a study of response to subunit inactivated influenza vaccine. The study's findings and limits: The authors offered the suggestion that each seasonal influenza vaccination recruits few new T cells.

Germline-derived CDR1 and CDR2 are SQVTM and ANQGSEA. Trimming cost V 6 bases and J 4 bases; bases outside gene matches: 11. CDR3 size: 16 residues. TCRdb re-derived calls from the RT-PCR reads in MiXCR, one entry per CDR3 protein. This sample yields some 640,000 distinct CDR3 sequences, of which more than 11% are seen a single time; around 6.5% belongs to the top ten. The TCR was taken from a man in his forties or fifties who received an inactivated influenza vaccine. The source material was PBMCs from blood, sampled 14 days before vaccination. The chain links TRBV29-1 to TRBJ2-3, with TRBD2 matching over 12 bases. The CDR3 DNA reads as TGCAGCGTGACTAGCGGGAGTCTCGGGTTAGCAGATACGCAGTATTTT. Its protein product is CSVTSGSLGLADTQYF.